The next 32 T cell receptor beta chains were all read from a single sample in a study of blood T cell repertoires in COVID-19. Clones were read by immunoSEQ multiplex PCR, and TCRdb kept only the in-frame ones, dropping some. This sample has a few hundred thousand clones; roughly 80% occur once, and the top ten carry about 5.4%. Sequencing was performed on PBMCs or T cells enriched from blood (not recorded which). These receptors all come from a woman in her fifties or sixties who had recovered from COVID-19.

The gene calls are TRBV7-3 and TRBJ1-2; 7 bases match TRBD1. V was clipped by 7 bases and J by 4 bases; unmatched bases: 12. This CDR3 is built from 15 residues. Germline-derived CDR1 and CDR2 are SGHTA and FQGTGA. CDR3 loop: CASTQSTGRSYGYTF. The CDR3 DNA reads TGTGCCAGCACCCAATCGACAGGGCGGAGCTATGGCTACACCTTC.

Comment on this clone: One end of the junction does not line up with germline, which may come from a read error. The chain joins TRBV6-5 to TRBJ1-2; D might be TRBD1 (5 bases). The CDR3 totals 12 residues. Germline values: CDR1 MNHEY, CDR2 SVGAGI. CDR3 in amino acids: CAGSGGGYGYTF. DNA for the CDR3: TGTGCCGGCAGCGGGGGGGGCTATGGCTACACCTTC.

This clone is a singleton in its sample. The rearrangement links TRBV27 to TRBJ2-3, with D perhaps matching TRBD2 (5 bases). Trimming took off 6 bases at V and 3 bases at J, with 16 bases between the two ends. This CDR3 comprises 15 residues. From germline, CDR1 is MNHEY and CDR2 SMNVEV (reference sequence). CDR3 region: CASRGASVGTDTQYF. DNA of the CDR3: TGTGCCAGCAGGGGAGCCAGCGTAGGGACAGATACGCAGTATTTT.

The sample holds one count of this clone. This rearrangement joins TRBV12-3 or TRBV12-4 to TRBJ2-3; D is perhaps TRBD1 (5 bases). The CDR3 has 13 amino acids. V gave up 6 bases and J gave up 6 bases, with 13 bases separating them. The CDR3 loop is CASSLRKGDTQYF. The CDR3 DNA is TGTGCCAGCAGCCTGAGGAAGGGGGATACGCAGTATTTT.

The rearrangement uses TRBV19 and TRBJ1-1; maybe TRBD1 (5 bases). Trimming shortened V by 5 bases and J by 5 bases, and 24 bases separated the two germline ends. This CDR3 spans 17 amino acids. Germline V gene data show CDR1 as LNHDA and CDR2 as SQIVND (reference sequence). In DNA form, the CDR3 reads TGTGCCAGTAGTTCATTTGGGGGTGGAGGGAGAGGTACTGAAGCTTTCTTT. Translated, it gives CASSSFGGGGRGTEAFF.

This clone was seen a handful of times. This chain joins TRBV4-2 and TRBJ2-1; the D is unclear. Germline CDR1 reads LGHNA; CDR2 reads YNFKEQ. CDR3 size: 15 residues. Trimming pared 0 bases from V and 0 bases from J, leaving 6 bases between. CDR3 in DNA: TGTGCCAGCAGCCAAGAGGCTTTCTCCTACAATGAGCAGTTCTTC. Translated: CASSQEAFSYNEQFF.

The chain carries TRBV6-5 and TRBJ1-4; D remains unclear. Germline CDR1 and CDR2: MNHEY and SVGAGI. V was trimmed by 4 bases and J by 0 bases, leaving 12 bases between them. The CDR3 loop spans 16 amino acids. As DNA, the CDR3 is TGTGCCAGCAGTTCCCGAGGCCCCGCAACTAATGAAAAACTGTTTTTT. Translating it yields CASSSRGPATNEKLFF.

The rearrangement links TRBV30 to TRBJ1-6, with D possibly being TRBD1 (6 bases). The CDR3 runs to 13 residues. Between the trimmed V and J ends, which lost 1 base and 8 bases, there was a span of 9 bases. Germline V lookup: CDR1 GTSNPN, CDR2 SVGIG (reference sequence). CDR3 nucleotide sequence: TGTGCCTGGAGTGAGACAGGAGATTCACCCCTCCACTTT. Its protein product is CAWSETGDSPLHF.

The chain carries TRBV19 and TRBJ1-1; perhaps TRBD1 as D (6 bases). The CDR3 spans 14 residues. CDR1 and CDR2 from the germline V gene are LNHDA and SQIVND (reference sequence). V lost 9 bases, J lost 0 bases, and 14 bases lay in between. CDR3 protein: CASRDNRMNTEAFF. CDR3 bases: TGTGCCAGCCGGGACAACAGAATGAACACTGAAGCTTTCTTT. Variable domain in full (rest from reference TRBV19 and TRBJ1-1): DGGITQSPKYLFRKEGQNVTLSCEQNLNHDAMYWYRQDPGQGLRLIYYSQIVNDFQKGDIAEGYSVSREKKESFPLTVTSAQKNPTAFYLCASRDNRMNTEAFFGQGTRLTVV.

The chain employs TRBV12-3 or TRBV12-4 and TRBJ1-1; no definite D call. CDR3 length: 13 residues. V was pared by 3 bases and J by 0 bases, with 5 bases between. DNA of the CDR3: TGTGCCAGCAGTTTCGGGATGAACACTGAAGCTTTCTTT. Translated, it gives CASSFGMNTEAFF.

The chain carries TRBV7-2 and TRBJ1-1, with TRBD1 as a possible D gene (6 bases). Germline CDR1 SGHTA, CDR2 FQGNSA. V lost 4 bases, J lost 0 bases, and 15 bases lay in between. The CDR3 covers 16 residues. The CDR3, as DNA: TGTGCCAGCAGCTCCACAGGGAAGGTCTTGAACACTGAAGCTTTCTTT. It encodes CASSSTGKVLNTEAFF.

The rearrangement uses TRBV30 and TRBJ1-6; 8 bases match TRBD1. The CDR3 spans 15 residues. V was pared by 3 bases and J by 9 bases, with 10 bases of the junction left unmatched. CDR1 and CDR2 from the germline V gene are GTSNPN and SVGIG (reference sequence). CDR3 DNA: TGTGCCTGGAGCGGCAATGCAGGGGGCCGTTCACCCCTCCACTTT. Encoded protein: CAWSGNAGGRSPLHF.

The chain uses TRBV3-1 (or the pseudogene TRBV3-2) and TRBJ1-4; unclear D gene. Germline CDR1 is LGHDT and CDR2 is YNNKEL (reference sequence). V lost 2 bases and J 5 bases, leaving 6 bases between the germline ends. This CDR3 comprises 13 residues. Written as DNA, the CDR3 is TGTGCCAGCAGCCAATTGTTAAATGAAAAACTGTTTTTT. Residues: CASSQLLNEKLFF.

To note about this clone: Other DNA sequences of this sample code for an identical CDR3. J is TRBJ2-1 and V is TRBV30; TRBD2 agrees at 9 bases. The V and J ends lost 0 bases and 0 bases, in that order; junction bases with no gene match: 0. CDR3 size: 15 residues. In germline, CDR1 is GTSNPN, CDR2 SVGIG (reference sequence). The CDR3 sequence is CAWSVLAGSYNEQFF. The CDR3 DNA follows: TGTGCCTGGAGTGTACTAGCGGGCTCCTACAATGAGCAGTTCTTC.

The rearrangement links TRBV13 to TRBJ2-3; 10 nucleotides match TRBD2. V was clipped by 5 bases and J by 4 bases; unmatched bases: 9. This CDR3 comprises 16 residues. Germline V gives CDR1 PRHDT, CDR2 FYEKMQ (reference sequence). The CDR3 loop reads CASSPTAGGLPDTQYF. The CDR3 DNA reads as TGTGCCAGCAGCCCAACAGCGGGGGGGCTCCCAGATACGCAGTATTTT.

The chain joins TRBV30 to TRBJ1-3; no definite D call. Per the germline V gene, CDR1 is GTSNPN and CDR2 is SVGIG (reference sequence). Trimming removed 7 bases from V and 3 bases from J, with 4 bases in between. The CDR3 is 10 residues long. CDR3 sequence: CAFIGNTIYF. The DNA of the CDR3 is TGTGCCTTCATTGGAAACACCATATATTTT.

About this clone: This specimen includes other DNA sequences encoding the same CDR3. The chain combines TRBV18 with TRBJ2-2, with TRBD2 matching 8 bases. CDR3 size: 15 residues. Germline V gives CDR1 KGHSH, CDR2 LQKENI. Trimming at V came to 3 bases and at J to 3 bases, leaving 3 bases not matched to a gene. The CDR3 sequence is CASSPGLADTGELFF. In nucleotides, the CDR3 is TGTGCCAGCTCACCCGGACTAGCTGACACCGGGGAGCTGTTTTTT.

The CDR3 loop reads CASSLRRGGSNQPQHF. In DNA, the CDR3 is TGTGCCAGCAGTTTAAGGAGGGGTGGGAGCAATCAGCCCCAGCATTTT. The chain recombines TRBV6-5 with TRBJ1-5; perhaps TRBD1 as D (5 bases). The V end was cut by 4 bases, the J end by 1 base, with 14 bases between. The germline V gene has CDR1 MNHEY and CDR2 SVGAGI. The CDR3 spans 16 residues.

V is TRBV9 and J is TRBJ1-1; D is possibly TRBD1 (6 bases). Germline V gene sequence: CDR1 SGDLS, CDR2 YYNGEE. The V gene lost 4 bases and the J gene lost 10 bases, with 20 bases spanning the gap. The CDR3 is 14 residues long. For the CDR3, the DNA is TGTGCCAGCAGCCCCATGAACAGGGTGGTACGAGCTTTCTTT. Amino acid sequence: CASSPMNRVVRAFF.

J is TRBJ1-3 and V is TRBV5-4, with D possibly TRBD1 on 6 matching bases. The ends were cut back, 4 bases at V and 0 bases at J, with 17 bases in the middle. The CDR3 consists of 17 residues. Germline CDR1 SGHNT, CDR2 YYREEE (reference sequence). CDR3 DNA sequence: TGTGCCAGCAGCCCCGGGACACCGGCGGGCTCTGGAAACACCATATATTTT. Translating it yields CASSPGTPAGSGNTIYF. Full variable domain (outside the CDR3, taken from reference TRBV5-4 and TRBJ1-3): ETGVTQSPTHLIKTRGQQVTLRCSSQSGHNTVSWYQQALGQGPQFIFQYYREEENGRGNFPPRFSGLQFPNYSSELNVNALELDDSALYLCASSPGTPAGSGNTIYFGEGSWLTVV.

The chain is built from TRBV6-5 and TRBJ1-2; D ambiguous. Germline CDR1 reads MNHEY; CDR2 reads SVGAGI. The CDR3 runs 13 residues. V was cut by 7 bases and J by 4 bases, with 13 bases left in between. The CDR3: CASTLRSGYGYTF. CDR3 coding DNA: TGTGCCAGCACCTTACGATCGGGCTATGGCTACACCTTC.

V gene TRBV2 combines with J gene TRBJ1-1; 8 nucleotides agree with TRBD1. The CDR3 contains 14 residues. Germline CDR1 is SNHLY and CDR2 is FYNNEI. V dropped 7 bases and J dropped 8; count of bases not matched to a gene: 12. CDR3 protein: CASIRDRGGLEAFF. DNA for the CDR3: TGTGCCAGCATCAGAGACAGGGGCGGGCTCGAAGCTTTCTTT.

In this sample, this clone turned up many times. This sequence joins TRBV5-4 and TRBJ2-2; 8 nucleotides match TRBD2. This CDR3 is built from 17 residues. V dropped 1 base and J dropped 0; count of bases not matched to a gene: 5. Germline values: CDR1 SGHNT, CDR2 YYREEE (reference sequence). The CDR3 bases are TGTGCCAGCAGCTTGAAGGCGGGAGGCCCGAACACCGGGGAGCTGTTTTTT. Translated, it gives CASSLKAGGPNTGELFF.

The CDR3 DNA sequence: TGCGCCAGCAGCCCGTTCGGGACAGGGCTCCAAGAGACCCAGTACTTC. It codes for CASSPFGTGLQETQYF. The chain has TRBV5-1 and TRBJ2-5; 9 bases are shared with TRBD1. Germline lookup yields CDR1 SGHRS and CDR2 YFSETQ. The CDR3 spans 16 residues. Trimming removed 4 bases from V and 1 base from J; junction bases left unmatched: 8.

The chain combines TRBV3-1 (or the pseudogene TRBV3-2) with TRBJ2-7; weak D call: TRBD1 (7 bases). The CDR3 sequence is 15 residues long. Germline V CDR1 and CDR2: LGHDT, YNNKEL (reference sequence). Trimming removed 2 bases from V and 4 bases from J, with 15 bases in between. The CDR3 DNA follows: TGTGCCAGCAGCCAATCGGAGGGGGCTCTGTACGAGCAGTACTTC. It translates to CASSQSEGALYEQYF.

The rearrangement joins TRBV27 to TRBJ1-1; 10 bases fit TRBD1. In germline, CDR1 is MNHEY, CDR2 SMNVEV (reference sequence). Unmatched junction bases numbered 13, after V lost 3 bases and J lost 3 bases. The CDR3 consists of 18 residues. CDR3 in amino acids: CASSFRKDRGYRYTEAFF. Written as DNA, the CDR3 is TGTGCCAGCAGTTTCCGGAAGGACAGGGGGTATAGGTACACTGAAGCTTTCTTT.

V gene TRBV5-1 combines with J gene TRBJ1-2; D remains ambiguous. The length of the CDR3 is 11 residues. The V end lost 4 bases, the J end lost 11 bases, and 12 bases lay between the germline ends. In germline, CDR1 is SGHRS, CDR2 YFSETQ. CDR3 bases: TGCGCCAGCAGCCCACCGCCCGGTTACACCTTC. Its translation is CASSPPPGYTF.

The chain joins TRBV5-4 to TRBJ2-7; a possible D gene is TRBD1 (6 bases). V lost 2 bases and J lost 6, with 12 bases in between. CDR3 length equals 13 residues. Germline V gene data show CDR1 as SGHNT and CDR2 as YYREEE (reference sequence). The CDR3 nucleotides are TGTGCCAGCAGCTTTGACAGGTGGGGCGAGCAGTACTTC. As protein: CASSFDRWGEQYF.

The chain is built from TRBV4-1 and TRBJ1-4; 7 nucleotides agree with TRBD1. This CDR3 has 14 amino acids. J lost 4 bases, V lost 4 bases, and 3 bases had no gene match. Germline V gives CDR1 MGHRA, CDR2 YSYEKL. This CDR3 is CASSPGTVNEKLFF. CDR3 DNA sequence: TGCGCCAGCAGCCCGGGGACAGTTAATGAAAAACTGTTTTTT.

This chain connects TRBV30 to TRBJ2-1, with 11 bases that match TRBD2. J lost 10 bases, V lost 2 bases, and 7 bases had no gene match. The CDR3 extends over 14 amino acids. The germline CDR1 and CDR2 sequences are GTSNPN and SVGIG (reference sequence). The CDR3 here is CAWSISRTSGEQFF. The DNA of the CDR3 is TGTGCCTGGAGTATCTCCCGGACTAGCGGGGAGCAGTTCTTC.

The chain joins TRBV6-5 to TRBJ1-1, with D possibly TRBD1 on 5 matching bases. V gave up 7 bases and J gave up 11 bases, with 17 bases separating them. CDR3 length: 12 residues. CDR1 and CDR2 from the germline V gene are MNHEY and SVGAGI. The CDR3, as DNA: TGTGCCAGCACGGGGGATATTGGGGTGGCTTTCTTT. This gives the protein CASTGDIGVAFF.

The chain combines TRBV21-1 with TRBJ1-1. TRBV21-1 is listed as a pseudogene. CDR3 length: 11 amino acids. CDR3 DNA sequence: TGTGCCAGCAGACTAGACTTTGAAGCTTTCTTT. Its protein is CASRLDFEAFF.